This is a list of T cell receptor beta chains from one sample in a study of PD-1 blockade in classical Hodgkin lymphoma. TCRdb's table, derived via immunoSEQ multiplex PCR, lists solely in-frame clones and lacks some. This table has about 7,100 clones, 70% to 80% appearing once. Sequences were derived from peripheral blood mononuclear cells (PBMCs), sampled at baseline. All receptors derive from a human donor with classical Hodgkin lymphoma. Each CDR3 is given with its conserved first and last residue. D genes are given only for firm matches. A row's size may be missing; if present it is once, few, many or a size class.

DNA: TGTGCCAGCAACTCCCAGGGCTCCTACAATGAGCAGTTCTTC; CDR3: CASNSQGSYNEQFF; D: -; V: TRBV11-2; size: -; J: TRBJ2-1
DNA: TGTGCCAGCAGGTATAGCGGGGGGCGCACAGATACGCAGTATTTT; CDR3: CASRYSGGRTDTQYF; D: TRBD2; V: TRBV6-5; size: -; J: TRBJ2-3
DNA: TGTGCCAGCAACGTAGGGAACGAGCAGTACTTC; CDR3: CASNVGNEQYF; D: -; V: TRBV7-8; size: large; J: TRBJ2-7
DNA: TGTGCCAGCAGACCGGGACTAGCGGGGGTAGAGCAGTTCTTC; CDR3: CASRPGLAGVEQFF; D: TRBD2; V: TRBV28; size: -; J: TRBJ2-1
DNA: TGTGCCAGCAGCCCCGGGACAGGGGGGCAAGAGACCCAGTACTTC; CDR3: CASSPGTGGQETQYF; D: TRBD1; V: TRBV7-7; size: -; J: TRBJ2-5
DNA: TGTGCCAGCAGCGTGGGAGGAGTGGGGGATACGCAGTATTTT; CDR3: CASSVGGVGDTQYF; D: -; V: TRBV9; size: -; J: TRBJ2-3
DNA: TGCGCCAGCAGCTCTGGACAGTTCGAGCAGTACTTC; CDR3: CASSSGQFEQYF; D: -; V: TRBV5-1; size: -; J: TRBJ2-7
DNA: TGCGCCAGCAGCTTGGTGGGGCCGCGGTCCTACGAGCAGTACTTC; CDR3: CASSLVGPRSYEQYF; D: -; V: TRBV5-1; size: -; J: TRBJ2-7
DNA: TGTGCCAGCAGCTCTAGCGTGGCAAAGGCAGATACGCAGTATTTT; CDR3: CASSSSVAKADTQYF; D: -; V: TRBV7-2; size: -; J: TRBJ2-3
DNA: TGTGCCAGCAGGCGTAACTCTGGGGCCAACGTCCTGACTTTC; CDR3: CASRRNSGANVLTF; D: -; V: TRBV27; size: -; J: TRBJ2-6
DNA: TGTGCCAGCAGTCCCGTACAGGGGGCCGGGGAGCTGTTTTTT; CDR3: CASSPVQGAGELFF; D: TRBD1; V: TRBV6-5; size: -; J: TRBJ2-2
DNA: TGTGCCAGCACGGCTAGAAGTGAGCAGTTCTTC; CDR3: CASTARSEQFF; D: -; V: TRBV27; size: -; J: TRBJ2-1
DNA: TGTGCCAGCAGTGAAATGGGTTCCACTGAAGCTTTCTTT; CDR3: CASSEMGSTEAFF; D: -; V: TRBV2; size: -; J: TRBJ1-1
DNA: TGTGCCAGTAGTATGGACTTACAACCTTACTATGGCTACACCTTC; CDR3: CASSMDLQPYYGYTF; D: -; V: TRBV19; size: -; J: TRBJ1-2
DNA: TGTGCCAGCAGCTTAGAGGGGACAGGGAGTTCACCCCTCCACTTT; CDR3: CASSLEGTGSSPLHF; D: TRBD1; V: TRBV5-8; size: -; J: TRBJ1-6
DNA: TGTGCCAGCAGTGACTATAGACAGGGAGGCTATGGCTACACCTTC; CDR3: CASSDYRQGGYGYTF; D: TRBD1; V: TRBV11-2; size: -; J: TRBJ1-2
DNA: TGCGCCAGCAGGGGTATCACCCCAAGGACAGATACGCAGTATTTT; CDR3: CASRGITPRTDTQYF; D: -; V: TRBV5-1; size: -; J: TRBJ2-3
DNA: TGCGCCAGCCACACCGGGACAGGGGGGCAGAAACTGTTTTTT; CDR3: CASHTGTGGQKLFF; D: TRBD1; V: TRBV4-1; size: -; J: TRBJ1-4
DNA: TGTGCCAGCAGTGCGTCCTACAGGGCTGAAGCTTTCTTT; CDR3: CASSASYRAEAFF; D: -; V: TRBV6-5; size: -; J: TRBJ1-1
DNA: TGTGCCAGCAAGTACCAAAAGGGGGAACGCTATGGCTACACCTTC; CDR3: CASKYQKGERYGYTF; D: -; V: TRBV2; size: -; J: TRBJ1-2
DNA: TGTGCCTACCAGGACGGGGAGAACACCGGGGAGCTGTTTTTT; CDR3: CAYQDGENTGELFF; D: -; V: TRBV30; size: few; J: TRBJ2-2
DNA: TGTGCCAGCAGTAATATAGGGACAGGGATTAGCACAGATACGCAGTATTTT; CDR3: CASSNIGTGISTDTQYF; D: TRBD1; V: TRBV7-3; size: -; J: TRBJ2-3
DNA: TGTGCCAGTAGTATTGGGCAGGGGAATTCCTACGAGCAGTACTTC; CDR3: CASSIGQGNSYEQYF; D: -; V: TRBV19; size: few; J: TRBJ2-7
DNA: TGTGCCAGCAGAACCCCCGGGACAGGGATAAACAATGAGCAGTTCTTC; CDR3: CASRTPGTGINNEQFF; D: TRBD1; V: TRBV2; size: -; J: TRBJ2-1
DNA: TGTGCCAGCAGCTCAAGGGGCACGGGGCCCCAGCATTTT; CDR3: CASSSRGTGPQHF; D: -; V: TRBV5-6; size: -; J: TRBJ1-5
DNA: TGTGCCAGCAGTGAGGCGGGAGATAATTCACCCCTCCACTTT; CDR3: CASSEAGDNSPLHF; D: -; V: TRBV2; size: -; J: TRBJ1-6
DNA: TGTGCCAGCAGAACGGGGGGCGGTCAGCCCCAGCATTTT; CDR3: CASRTGGGQPQHF; D: -; V: TRBV28; size: -; J: TRBJ1-5
DNA: TGTGCCTGGAGTGGGGGGAGCGGGGGACCCCAGTACTTC; CDR3: CAWSGGSGGPQYF; D: TRBD2; V: TRBV30; size: -; J: TRBJ2-5
DNA: TGTGCCAGCAGCGTAGACCCCACTAGCGGGACACGGGGGACCCAGTACTTC; CDR3: CASSVDPTSGTRGTQYF; D: TRBD2; V: TRBV9; size: -; J: TRBJ2-5
DNA: TGTGCCAGCAGTTACGGAGAGGGTGGCTATGGCTACACCTTC; CDR3: CASSYGEGGYGYTF; D: -; V: TRBV6-5; size: large; J: TRBJ1-2
DNA: TGTGCCAGTAGTATAGCGGTCACGGGGGGCTACACCTTC; CDR3: CASSIAVTGGYTF; D: -; V: TRBV19; size: -; J: TRBJ1-2
DNA: TGTGCCAGCAGTGCTCTTGTGGGGCTAGAGACCCAGTACTTC; CDR3: CASSALVGLETQYF; D: -; V: TRBV6-6; size: -; J: TRBJ2-5
DNA: TGTGCCAGCAGCTTTAAGGGAGGAGAGACCCAGTACTTC; CDR3: CASSFKGGETQYF; D: -; V: TRBV7-2; size: few; J: TRBJ2-5
DNA: TGTGCCAGCAGCTTGGCACAGGCGCCTAATGAAAAACTGTTTTTT; CDR3: CASSLAQAPNEKLFF; D: -; V: TRBV7-2; size: -; J: TRBJ1-4
DNA: TGTGCCTGGAGGCTAACCGGGACAGGCGTCTATAGGGGGGGGTACACCTTC; CDR3: CAWRLTGTGVYRGGYTF; D: TRBD1; V: TRBV30; size: -; J: TRBJ1-2
DNA: TGCGCCAGCAGCCAAGAACGAGGGTTCAGCAATGAGCAGTTCTTC; CDR3: CASSQERGFSNEQFF; D: -; V: TRBV4-3; size: large; J: TRBJ2-1
DNA: TGTGCCAGCAGCGTAGGAGGACTAGCGGGGTACACAGATACGCAGTATTTT; CDR3: CASSVGGLAGYTDTQYF; D: TRBD2; V: TRBV9; size: -; J: TRBJ2-3
DNA: TGTGCCAGCACCAGAGGACTAGATGGCTACACCTTC; CDR3: CASTRGLDGYTF; D: -; V: TRBV21-1; size: -; J: TRBJ1-2
DNA: TGCGCCAGCAGCCAAGATCTAGCGGGAGAGTTTGAGCAGTTCTTC; CDR3: CASSQDLAGEFEQFF; D: TRBD2; V: TRBV4-1; size: -; J: TRBJ2-1
DNA: TGTGCCAGCAGTCCCCAGGGGTACACTGAAGCTTTCTTT; CDR3: CASSPQGYTEAFF; D: -; V: TRBV27; size: few; J: TRBJ1-1